This TCR beta chain derives from a study of T-cell reconstitution after alpha-beta-depleted transplantation in children. Study outcomes and limitations: The study traced high day-60 TCRbeta diversity in some patients to surviving recipient T cells and thymic progenitors. Newly made T cells mostly supplied T-cell counts and diversity one year after transplant. Expanded graft clones, several hundred of them, were reportedly the source of alpha-beta T cells about two months after transplant.

In regard to this clonotype: No antigen is known for it.

The TCRbeta library was prepared with unique molecular identifiers. TCRdb reanalysed the PCR reads using MiXCR and keeps one entry per CDR3 protein. This table has about 420,000 distinct CDR3 sequences, around 15% appearing once. The J segment lost 5 bases and the V segment lost 2 bases, leaving 14 bases of the junction unmatched. The CDR3 has 19 residues. Germline lookup yields CDR1 MNHEY and CDR2 SVGAGI. Specimen: PBMCs, mostly from graft donor cells, collected 360 days after TCRalphabeta/CD19-depleted stem cell transplant. The sequence came from a boy under two years old who had a stem cell transplant for Wiskott-Aldrich syndrome, so the T cells may come from the graft donor. The rearrangement uses TRBV6-5 and TRBJ2-5; TRBD2 matches at 13 bases. The CDR3 loop is CASSYITEAGLAGSETQYF. The CDR3 region has the DNA TGTGCCAGCAGTTACATTACTGAGGCGGGACTAGCGGGGTCGGAGACCCAGTACTTC.